The T cell receptor beta chain under discussion was sequenced for a study of cytomegalovirus exposure and HLA in healthy donors. This PCR relied on a set of 60 Vbeta primers and 13 Jbeta primers. Sequencing used immunoSEQ multiplex PCR; TCRdb keeps in-frame clones, though not all of them. There are roughly 180,000 clones in the sample; less than 90% occur only once, and approximately 0.26% lies in the top ten. The CDR3 consists of 12 residues. Germline V CDR1 and CDR2: SGHVS, FQNEAQ. V lost 5 bases to trimming and J lost 4 bases, with 9 bases between them. As concerns this clone: As yet, its antigen is unknown.

Study-level findings and limits: Apparent HLA restriction characterized most CMV-associated TCR beta chains in a later analysis. The authors excluded some V segments, including TRBV6-2 and TRBV6-3, as indistinguishable. Cytomegalovirus association was listed for 170 or so TCR beta chains. In an earlier analysis, most TCR beta V segments were productive about 87% or about 30% of the time.

The sample consisted of PBMCs. The chain couples TRBV7-8 to TRBJ2-7; D may be TRBD1 (5 bases). This TCR was sampled from a boy aged 5 to 17 in good health and CMV-seronegative. The CDR3 DNA is TGTGCCAGCAGCCAGACAGTTTACGAGCAGTACTTC. Translated, it gives CASSQTVYEQYF.